This passage covers 10 T cell receptor beta chains from one sample sequenced in a study of cytomegalovirus exposure and HLA in healthy donors. A multiplex PCR was run with 60 Vbeta primers and 13 Jbeta primers. The assay was immunoSEQ multiplex PCR, and TCRdb's table has in-frame clones only and misses some. This table has under 200,000 clones, around 77% appearing once. Sequenced input: PBMCs. These receptors came from a man aged 55 to 69 in good health and CMV-seronegative.

The chain links TRBV9 to TRBJ1-4; D is undetermined. Germline V CDR1 and CDR2: SGDLS, YYNGEE. The CDR3 is 13 residues long. The V end was cut by 0 bases, the J end by 8 bases, with 8 bases between. The DNA for the CDR3 is TGTGCCAGCAGCGTAGGCGGCGACGAAAAACTGTTTTTT. It is translated as CASSVGGDEKLFF.

The CDR3 coding sequence is TGCGCCAGCAGCACCGGCGGTAGCGCCGAAAGAGAAGAGCAGTACTTC. This gives the protein CASSTGGSAEREEQYF. The genes are TRBV5-1 and TRBJ2-5; tentatively, D is TRBD2 (5 bases). V was shortened by 4 bases and J by 11 bases, with 27 bases between the two germline ends. CDR1 and CDR2 (germline): SGHRS, YFSETQ. CDR3 length: 16 amino acids.

This clone was recorded a few times. The chain links TRBV7-9 to TRBJ1-4, with a possible D match to TRBD1 (6 bases). Trimming shortened V by 0 bases and J by 7 bases, and 9 bases separated the two germline ends. This CDR3 region has 14 residues. CDR1 and CDR2 (germline): SEHNR, FQNEAQ (reference sequence). The CDR3 DNA follows: TGTGCCAGCAGCTTAGCAGGGGGTGGTGAAAAACTGTTTTTT. The encoded protein is CASSLAGGGEKLFF.

This rearrangement joins TRBV27 to TRBJ1-4; possible D gene TRBD1, 5 bases. The V gene's germline CDR1 is MNHEY and CDR2 SMNVEV (reference sequence). Trimming took off 6 bases at V and 2 bases at J, with 19 bases between the two ends. This CDR3 contains 17 residues. The CDR3 DNA reads TGTGCCAGCAGGCGAACAGGCGATACGACGACTAATGAAAAACTGTTTTTT. Translation gives CASRRTGDTTTNEKLFF.

CDR3 in amino acids: CASRLGQEAFF. The CDR3 nucleotides are TGTGCCAGCAGGCTCGGACAGGAAGCTTTCTTT. V is TRBV28 and J is TRBJ1-1; tentatively, D is TRBD1 (6 bases). Per germline, CDR1 MDHEN and CDR2 SYDVKM. The CDR3 has 11 amino acids. Trimming removed 6 bases from V and 8 bases from J, with 10 bases in between.

In its sample, this clone was seen a few times. This rearrangement joins TRBV11-3 to TRBJ2-5, with a possible D match to TRBD1 (5 bases). Deletions cut 5 bases from V and 5 bases from J, with 9 bases between. This CDR3 region has 12 residues. CDR1 and CDR2 (germline): SGHNT, YENEEA. CDR3 in amino acids: CASSLDMETQYF. The CDR3 DNA follows: TGTGCCAGCAGCCTGGACATGGAGACCCAGTACTTC.

The chain joins TRBV7-9 to TRBJ2-7; 7 bases fit TRBD1. V lost 5 bases, J lost 1 base, and 5 bases stayed unmatched. Germline V gene lookup returns CDR1 SEHNR and CDR2 FQNEAQ (reference sequence). The CDR3 covers 14 residues. The CDR3 DNA sequence: TGTGCCAGCAGCGGGACAGCATCATCCTACGAGCAGTACTTC. Residues: CASSGTASSYEQYF.

J is TRBJ2-2 and V is TRBV6-1; D unclear. This CDR3 region has 13 residues. From germline, CDR1 is MNHNS and CDR2 SASEGT. Trimming removed 5 bases at V and 6 bases at J, with 10 bases between. CDR3 sequence: CASSRRSAGELFF. The CDR3 nucleotides are TGTGCCAGCAGTCGCAGGTCGGCCGGGGAGCTGTTTTTT.

This clone was counted a few times. The rearrangement joins TRBV2 to TRBJ1-5; no clear D. The CDR3 is 15 residues long. From germline, CDR1 is SNHLY and CDR2 FYNNEI. The germline V and J ends were trimmed by 3 bases and 3 bases, with 12 bases remaining between them. The CDR3 DNA reads TGTGCCAGCAGTGACTCGGTCAGCGCCAATCAGCCCCAGCATTTT. Residues: CASSDSVSANQPQHF.

This chain links TRBV10-3 with TRBJ1-4; TRBD1 might be the D (5 bases). Trimming shortened V by 3 bases and J by 8 bases, and 10 bases separated the two germline ends. Germline CDR1 is ENHRY and CDR2 is SYGVKD. The CDR3 sequence is 13 residues long. The CDR3 nucleotides are TGTGCCATCAGTGAAAACAGGAACGAAAAACTGTTTTTT. It is translated as CAISENRNEKLFF.